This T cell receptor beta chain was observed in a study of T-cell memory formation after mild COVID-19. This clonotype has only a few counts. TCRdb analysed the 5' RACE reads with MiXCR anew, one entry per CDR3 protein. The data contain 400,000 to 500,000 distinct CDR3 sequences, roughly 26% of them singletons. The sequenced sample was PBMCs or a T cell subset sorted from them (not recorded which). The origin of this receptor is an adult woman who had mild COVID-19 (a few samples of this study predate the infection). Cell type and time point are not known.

For the CDR3, the DNA is TGTGCCAGCAGCTTAGATCCTAGGTCGAAGGCTTTCTTT. Translating it yields CASSLDPRSKAFF. This chain uses TRBV11-2 with TRBJ1-1; D gene unclear. The germline V and J ends were trimmed by 0 bases and 11 bases, with 13 bases remaining between them. The germline CDR1 and CDR2 sequences are SGHAT and FQNNGV. The CDR3 contains 13 residues.